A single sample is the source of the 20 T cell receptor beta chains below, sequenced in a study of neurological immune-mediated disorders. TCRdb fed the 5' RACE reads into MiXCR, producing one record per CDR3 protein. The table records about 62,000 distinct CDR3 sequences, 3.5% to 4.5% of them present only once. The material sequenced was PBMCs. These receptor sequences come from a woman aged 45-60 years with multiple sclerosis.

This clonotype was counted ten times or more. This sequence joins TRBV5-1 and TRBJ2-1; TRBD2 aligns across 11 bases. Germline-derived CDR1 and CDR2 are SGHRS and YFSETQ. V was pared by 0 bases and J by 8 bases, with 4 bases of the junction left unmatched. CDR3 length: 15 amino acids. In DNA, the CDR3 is TGCGCCAGCAGCTTGGCGCCTAGCGGGAGGTATGAGCAGTTCTTC. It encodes CASSLAPSGRYEQFF.

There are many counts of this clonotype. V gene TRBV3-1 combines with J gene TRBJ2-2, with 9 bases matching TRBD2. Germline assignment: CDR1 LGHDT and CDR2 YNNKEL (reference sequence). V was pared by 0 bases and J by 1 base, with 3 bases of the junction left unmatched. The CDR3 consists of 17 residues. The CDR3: CASSQDRREGNTGELFF. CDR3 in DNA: TGTGCCAGCAGCCAAGATCGGCGGGAGGGGAACACCGGGGAGCTGTTTTTT.

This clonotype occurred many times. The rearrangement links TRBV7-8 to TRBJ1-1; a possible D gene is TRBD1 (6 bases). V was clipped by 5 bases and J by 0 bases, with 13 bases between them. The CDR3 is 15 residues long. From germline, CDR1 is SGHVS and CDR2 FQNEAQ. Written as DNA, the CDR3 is TGTGCCAGCAGCACCCCGACAGGCCTGAACACTGAAGCTTTCTTT. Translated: CASSTPTGLNTEAFF. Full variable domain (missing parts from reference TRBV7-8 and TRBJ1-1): GAGVSQSPRYKVAKRGQDVALRCDPISGHVSLFWYQQALGQGPEFLTYFQNEAQLDKSGLPSDRFFAERPEGSVSTLKIQRTQQEDSAVYLCASSTPTGLNTEAFFGQGTRLTVV.

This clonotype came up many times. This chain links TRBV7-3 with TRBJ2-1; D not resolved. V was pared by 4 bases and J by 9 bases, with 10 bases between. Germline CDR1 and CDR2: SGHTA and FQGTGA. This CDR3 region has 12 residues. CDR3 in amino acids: CASSSRRGEQFF. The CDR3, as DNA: TGTGCCAGCAGCTCCCGACGCGGTGAGCAGTTCTTC.

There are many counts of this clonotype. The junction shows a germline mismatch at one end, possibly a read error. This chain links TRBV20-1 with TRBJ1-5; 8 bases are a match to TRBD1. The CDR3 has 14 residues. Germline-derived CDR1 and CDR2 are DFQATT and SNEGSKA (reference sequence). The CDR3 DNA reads TGCAGTGCGGCAGGGGGCAGTGGCAATCAGCCCCAGAATTTT. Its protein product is CSAAGGSGNQPQNF.

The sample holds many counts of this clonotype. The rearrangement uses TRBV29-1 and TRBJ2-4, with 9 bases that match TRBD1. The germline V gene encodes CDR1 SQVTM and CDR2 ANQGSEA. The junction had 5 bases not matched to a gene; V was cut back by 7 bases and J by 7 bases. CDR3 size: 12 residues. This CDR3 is CSAPGTGNIQYF. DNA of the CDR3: TGCAGCGCACCCGGGACAGGGAACATTCAGTACTTC.

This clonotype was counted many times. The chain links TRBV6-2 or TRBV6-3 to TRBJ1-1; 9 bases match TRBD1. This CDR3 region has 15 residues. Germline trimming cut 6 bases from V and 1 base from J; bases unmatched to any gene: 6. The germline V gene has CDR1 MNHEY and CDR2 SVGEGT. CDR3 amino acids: CASSSPGQGNTEAFF. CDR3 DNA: TGTGCCAGCAGCTCACCGGGACAGGGGAACACTGAAGCTTTCTTT.

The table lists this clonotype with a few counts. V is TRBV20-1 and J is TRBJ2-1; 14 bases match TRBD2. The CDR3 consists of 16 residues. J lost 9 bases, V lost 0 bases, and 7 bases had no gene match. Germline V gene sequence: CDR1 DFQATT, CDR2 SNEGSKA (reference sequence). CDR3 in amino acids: CSARDGTSGRRGEQFF. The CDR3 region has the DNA TGCAGTGCTAGAGACGGGACTAGCGGGAGAAGGGGTGAGCAGTTCTTC.

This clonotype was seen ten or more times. This chain's CDR3 is CASSSTTGEAYGYTF. The CDR3 nucleotides read TGCGCCAGCAGCTCGACGACAGGGGAGGCTTATGGCTACACCTTC. V and J are TRBV5-1 and TRBJ1-2; 8 positions match TRBD1. This CDR3 spans 15 amino acids. CDR1 and CDR2 (germline): SGHRS, YFSETQ. Germline trimming cut 3 bases from V and 5 bases from J; bases unmatched to any gene: 9.

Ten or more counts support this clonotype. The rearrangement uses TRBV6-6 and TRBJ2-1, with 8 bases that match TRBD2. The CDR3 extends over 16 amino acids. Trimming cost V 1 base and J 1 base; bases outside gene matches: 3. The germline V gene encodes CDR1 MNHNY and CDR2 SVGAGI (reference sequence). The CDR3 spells CASSYLGTSSYNEQFF. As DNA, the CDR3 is TGTGCCAGCAGTTACTTGGGGACTAGTTCCTACAATGAGCAGTTCTTC.

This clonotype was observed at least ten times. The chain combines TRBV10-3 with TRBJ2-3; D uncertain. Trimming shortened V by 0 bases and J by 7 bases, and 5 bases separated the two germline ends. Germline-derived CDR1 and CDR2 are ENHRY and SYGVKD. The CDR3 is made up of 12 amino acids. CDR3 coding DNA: TGTGCCATCAGTGAGTCAGGTCATACGCAGTATTTT. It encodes CAISESGHTQYF.

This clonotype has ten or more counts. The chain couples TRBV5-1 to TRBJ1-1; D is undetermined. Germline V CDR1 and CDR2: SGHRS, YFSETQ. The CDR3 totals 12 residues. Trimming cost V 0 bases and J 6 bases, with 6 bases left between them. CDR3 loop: CASSLGRAEAFF. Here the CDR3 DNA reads TGCGCCAGCAGCTTGGGCCGAGCTGAAGCTTTCTTT.

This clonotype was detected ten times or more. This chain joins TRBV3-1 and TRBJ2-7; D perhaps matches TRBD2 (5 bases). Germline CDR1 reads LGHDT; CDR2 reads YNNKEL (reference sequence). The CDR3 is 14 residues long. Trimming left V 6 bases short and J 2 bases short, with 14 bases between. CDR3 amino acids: CASRARDGAYEQYF. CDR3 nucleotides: TGTGCCAGCAGGGCAAGAGACGGGGCCTACGAGCAGTACTTC.

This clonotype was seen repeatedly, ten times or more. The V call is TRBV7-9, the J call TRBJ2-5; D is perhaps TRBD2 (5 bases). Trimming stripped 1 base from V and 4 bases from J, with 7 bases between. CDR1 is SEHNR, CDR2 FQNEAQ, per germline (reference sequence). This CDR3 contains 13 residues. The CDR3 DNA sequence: TGTGCCAGCAGCTTAGGAGGAGGAGAGACCCAGTACTTC. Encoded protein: CASSLGGGETQYF. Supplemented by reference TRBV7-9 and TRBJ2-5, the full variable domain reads DTGVSQNPRHKITKRGQNVTFRCDPISEHNRLYWYRQTLGQGPEFLTYFQNEAQLEKSRLLSDRFSAERPKGSFSTLEIQRTEQGDSAMYLCASSLGGGETQYFGPGTRLLVL.

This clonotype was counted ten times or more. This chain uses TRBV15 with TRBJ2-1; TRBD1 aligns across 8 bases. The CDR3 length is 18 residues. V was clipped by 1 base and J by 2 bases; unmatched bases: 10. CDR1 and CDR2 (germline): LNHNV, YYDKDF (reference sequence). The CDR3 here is CATSRGKGQGPAYNEQFF. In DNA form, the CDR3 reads TGTGCCACCAGCAGAGGTAAAGGACAGGGTCCAGCCTACAATGAGCAGTTCTTC.

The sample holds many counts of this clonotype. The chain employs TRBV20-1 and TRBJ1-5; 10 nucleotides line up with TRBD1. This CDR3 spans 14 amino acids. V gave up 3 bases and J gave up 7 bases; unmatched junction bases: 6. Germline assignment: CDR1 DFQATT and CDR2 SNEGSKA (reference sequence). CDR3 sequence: CSARGDRGEQPQHF. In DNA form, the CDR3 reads TGCAGTGCTAGGGGGGACAGGGGTGAACAGCCCCAGCATTTT.

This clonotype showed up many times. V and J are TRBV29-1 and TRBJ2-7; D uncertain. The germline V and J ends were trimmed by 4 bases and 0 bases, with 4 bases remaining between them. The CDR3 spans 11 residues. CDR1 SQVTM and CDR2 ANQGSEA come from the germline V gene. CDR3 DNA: TGCAGCGTTGGCCCCTCCTACGAGCAGTACTTC. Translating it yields CSVGPSYEQYF.

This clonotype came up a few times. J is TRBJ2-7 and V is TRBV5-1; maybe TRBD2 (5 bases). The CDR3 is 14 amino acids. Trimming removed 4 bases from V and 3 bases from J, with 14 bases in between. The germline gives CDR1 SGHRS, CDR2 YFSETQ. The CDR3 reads CASSLDGVGYEQYF. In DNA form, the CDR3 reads TGCGCCAGCAGCCTCGACGGGGTGGGCTACGAGCAGTACTTC.

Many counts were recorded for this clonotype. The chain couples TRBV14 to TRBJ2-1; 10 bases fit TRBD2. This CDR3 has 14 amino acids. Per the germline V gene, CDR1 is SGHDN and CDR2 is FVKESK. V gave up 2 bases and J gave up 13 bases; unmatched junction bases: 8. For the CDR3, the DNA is TGTGCCAGCAGCCAACCCGGGACTAGCGCAAGCCAGTTCTTC. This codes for CASSQPGTSASQFF. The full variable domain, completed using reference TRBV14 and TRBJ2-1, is EAGVTQFPSHSVIEKGQTVTLRCDPISGHDNLYWYRRVMGKEIKFLLHFVKESKQDESGMPNNRFLAERTGGTYSTLKVQPAELEDSGVYFCASSQPGTSASQFFGPGTRLTVL.

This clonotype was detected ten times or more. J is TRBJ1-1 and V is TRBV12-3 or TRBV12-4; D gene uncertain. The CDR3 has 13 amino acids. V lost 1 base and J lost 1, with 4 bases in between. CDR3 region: CASSLVQNTEAFF. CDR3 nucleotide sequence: TGTGCCAGCAGTTTAGTTCAGAACACTGAAGCTTTCTTT.